Presented here are 12 T cell receptor beta chains from one specimen sequenced in a study of blood T cell repertoires in COVID-19. This table comes from immunoSEQ multiplex PCR, and its TCRdb copy is limited to in-frame clones, with some not included. The data show fewer than 350,000 clones, about 87% seen once. The sequencing sample was made of peripheral blood. The receptors shown here come from a man between 25 and 39 years old with COVID-19, enrolled during active disease.

The chain couples TRBV5-1 to TRBJ2-5; TRBD2 aligns across 9 bases. CDR3 size: 16 residues. J was trimmed by 2 bases and V by 4 bases; bases with no gene match: 9. Per the germline V gene, CDR1 is SGHRS and CDR2 is YFSETQ. The CDR3 here is CASSLGIAGAQETQYF. In DNA form, the CDR3 reads TGCGCCAGCAGCCTCGGGATAGCGGGGGCTCAAGAGACCCAGTACTTC.

V and J are TRBV7-9 and TRBJ1-1; a possible D gene is TRBD1 (5 bases). V was clipped by 4 bases and J by 4 bases, with 19 bases between them. Looked up from germline, CDR1 is SEHNR and CDR2 is FQNEAQ (reference sequence). CDR3 length: 16 amino acids. CDR3 DNA sequence: TGTGCCAGCAGCTCCAACAAAAGGGGAAGGTCCACTGAAGCTTTCTTT. This codes for CASSSNKRGRSTEAFF.

This clone was seen at least ten times. The chain joins TRBV4-1 to TRBJ2-2, with D uncertain. From germline, CDR1 is MGHRA and CDR2 YSYEKL. With 5 bases removed from V and 0 bases from J, the gap between germline ends came to 4 bases. The CDR3 runs 13 residues. Here the CDR3 DNA reads TGCGCCAGCAGCTATTCGAACACCGGGGAGCTGTTTTTT. Translated, it gives CASSYSNTGELFF.

The V call is TRBV24-1, the J call TRBJ1-1, with D maybe TRBD1 (5 bases). Germline lookup yields CDR1 KGHDR and CDR2 SFDVKD. The V end was cut by 7 bases, the J end by 1 base, with 15 bases between. The CDR3 sequence is 15 residues long. The CDR3, as DNA: TGTGCCACCAGGGGAGGAGGGGCAGGGAACACTGAAGCTTTCTTT. Its translation: CATRGGGAGNTEAFF.

The V call is TRBV9, the J call TRBJ2-3, with TRBD1 matching over 8 bases. J was trimmed by 7 bases and V by 3 bases; bases with no gene match: 7. This CDR3 comprises 14 residues. Germline assignment: CDR1 SGDLS and CDR2 YYNGEE. The CDR3 sequence: CASSAPGQANTQYF. For the CDR3, the DNA is TGTGCCAGCAGCGCCCCGGGACAGGCGAATACGCAGTATTTT.

This sequence joins TRBV10-3 and TRBJ1-1, with 7 bases aligning to TRBD1. Germline CDR1 ENHRY, CDR2 SYGVKD. Losses at the gene ends were 3 bases for V and 6 bases for J; bases not matched to a gene: 7. The CDR3 covers 14 residues. The CDR3 is CAISDLTGDPEAFF. The DNA of the CDR3 is TGTGCCATCAGTGACTTAACAGGGGACCCTGAAGCTTTCTTT.

V usage is TRBV5-1 and J usage is TRBJ2-2, with 7 bases lining up with TRBD1. CDR3 length equals 15 residues. The ends lost 4 bases at V and 1 base at J; junction bases unmatched: 4. Germline CDR1 is SGHRS and CDR2 is YFSETQ. The CDR3 nucleotides read TGCGCCAGCAGCCTGGACAGGCAGAACACCGGGGAGCTGTTTTTT. This sequence encodes CASSLDRQNTGELFF. Full variable domain (outside the CDR3, taken from reference TRBV5-1 and TRBJ2-2): KAGVTQTPRYLIKTRGQQVTLSCSPISGHRSVSWYQQTPGQGLQFLFEYFSETQRNKGNFPGRFSGRQFSNSRSEMNVSTLELGDSALYLCASSLDRQNTGELFFGEGSRLTVL.

This chain uses TRBV4-1 with TRBJ1-3, with D possibly matching TRBD1 (6 bases). Germline CDR1 reads MGHRA; CDR2 reads YSYEKL. The CDR3 contains 14 residues. With 6 bases removed from V and 2 bases from J, the gap between germline ends came to 11 bases. For the CDR3, the DNA is TGCGCCAGCAGGGATAACAGGGCTGGAAACACCATATATTTT. It encodes CASRDNRAGNTIYF.

In its sample, this clone was seen a few times. The gene calls are TRBV10-1 and TRBJ2-7; a weak D match, TRBD1 (5 bases). The CDR3 spans 15 residues. Deletions cut 3 bases from V and 3 bases from J, with 15 bases between. Germline V gene data show CDR1 as WNHNN and CDR2 as SYGVQD (reference sequence). Here the CDR3 reads CASSDRLVDNYEQYF. CDR3 coding DNA: TGCGCCAGCAGTGACAGGTTGGTGGACAACTACGAGCAGTACTTC.

The rearrangement links TRBV7-8 to TRBJ2-3, with D perhaps TRBD2 (7 bases). V was pared by 10 bases and J by 6 bases, with 17 bases between. Germline loops: CDR1 SGHVS, CDR2 FQNEAQ. This CDR3 comprises 13 residues. CDR3 sequence: CATQRGGMDTQYF. CDR3 nucleotides: TGTGCCACCCAGAGGGGGGGAATGGATACGCAGTATTTT.

This clone appeared a few times. The gene calls are TRBV5-1 and TRBJ2-1; D perhaps matches TRBD2 (6 bases). Trimming pared 0 bases from V and 3 bases from J, leaving 10 bases between. The V gene's germline CDR1 is SGHRS and CDR2 YFSETQ. The CDR3 contains 15 residues. The CDR3 DNA reads as TGCGCCAGCAGCTTGGGGGTAGCGGACTACAATGAGCAGTTCTTC. As protein: CASSLGVADYNEQFF.

In DNA form, the CDR3 reads TGTGCCAGCAGCTTAAACAACAGATATAACTATGGCTACACCTTC. Its protein is CASSLNNRYNYGYTF. The genes are TRBV13 and TRBJ1-2; D not resolved. Germline V CDR1 and CDR2: PRHDT, FYEKMQ (reference sequence). This CDR3 spans 15 amino acids. The V gene lost 2 bases and the J gene lost 1 base, with 11 bases spanning the gap. The full variable domain, in which reference TRBV13 and TRBJ1-2 provide the parts outside the CDR3, is AAGVIQSPRHLIKEKRETATLKCYPIPRHDTVYWYQQGPGQDPQFLISFYEKMQSDKGSIPDRFSAQQFSDYHSELNMSSLELGDSALYFCASSLNNRYNYGYTFGSGTRLTVV.